The table lists the clone carrying this T cell receptor beta chain with a few counts. Its target is unknown. The CDR3 sequence is 14 residues long. Germline CDR1 is LGHNA and CDR2 is YNFKEQ. The ends lost 2 bases at V and 3 bases at J; junction bases unmatched: 3. The data were obtained in a study of T cells in Graves' hyperthyroidism and ophthalmopathy. Findings of the study overall: Patients with ophthalmopathy were separated from those with stable hyperthyroidism by a 13 V-J model.

Uncontrolled infection, other autoimmune disease, pregnancy or lactation excluded patients. Authors of the study amplified TCR beta CDR3 regions from RNA transcripts. First-round RT-PCR targeting the TCR CDR3 was performed with the HTBI primer set. One entry per CDR3 protein, called by TCRdb with MiXCR from the multiplex PCR reads. The table lists roughly 570,000 distinct CDR3 sequences, 46% of them singletons. V gene TRBV4-2 combines with J gene TRBJ1-2; 7 nucleotides line up with TRBD1. The sequencing sample was made of peripheral blood or thyroid tissue (not recorded which). This TCR was sampled from a woman aged 18-29 years with Graves' hyperthyroidism. In DNA, the CDR3 is TGTGCCAGCAGCCAAACAGGGGAGGACTATGGCTACACCTTC. Translation gives CASSQTGEDYGYTF.